This T cell receptor (beta chain) came from a study of beta chain features in type 1 diabetes. About the study: The examined sorted cells totaled 85 million to 120 million across samples. Findings and limits, study-wide: TCRB CDR3s were moderately but significantly shorter in Type 1 diabetes patients in all four CD4+ subsets.

As to this clone: Its target is unknown.

Trimming pared 3 bases from V and 0 bases from J, leaving 15 bases between. This CDR3 has 17 residues. The germline gives CDR1 GTSNPN, CDR2 SVGIG (reference sequence). The entirety of the isolated RNA underwent reverse transcription, so expressed TCRB transcripts were sequenced. TCRdb's copy holds only in-frame clones and misses some; the assay was immunoSEQ multiplex PCR. This table holds around 240,000 clones, about 70% found once. Central memory, naive, regulatory and stem cell-like memory CD4+ cells were sorted by CD45RO/CCR7/CD25/CD127/CD95/CD27. What was sequenced was naive CD4+ T cells from blood. This TCR was recovered from a man under 40 in good health. This rearrangement joins TRBV30 to TRBJ2-6; a weak D match, TRBD1 (5 bases). The CDR3 sequence: CAWSTDIRDSGANVLTF. CDR3 in DNA: TGTGCCTGGAGCACGGACATCCGCGACTCTGGGGCCAACGTCCTGACTTTC.